What follows are 13 T cell receptor beta chains derived from one specimen sequenced in a study of prognosis after radiotherapy for stage I lung cancer. Genomic DNA was the source, and TCR beta CDR3 was amplified from it by two-round multiplex PCR. Individual primers that were specific to each TRBV and TRBJ gene served in first-round PCR. MiXCR, applied by TCRdb to the multiplex PCR reads, yields one record per CDR3 protein. The sample records some 8,500 distinct CDR3 sequences, over 50% being singletons. This material consisted of PBMCs, taken before or after stereotactic body radiation therapy (not recorded which). The receptors here all came from a donor aged 50 or older with non-small cell lung cancer.

The chain couples TRBV30 to TRBJ1-5; D unresolved. CDR3 size: 14 residues. CDR1 is GTSNPN, CDR2 SVGIG, per germline (reference sequence). V lost 2 bases and J lost 0, with 8 bases in between. Here the CDR3 reads CAWSMAYSNQPQHF. The CDR3 DNA reads TGTGCCTGGAGTATGGCGTATAGCAATCAGCCCCAGCATTTT.

By share of the sample, this clonotype is medium-sized. The chain is built from TRBV14 and TRBJ1-6; no definite D call. With 6 bases removed from V and 4 bases from J, the gap between germline ends came to 10 bases. Germline CDR1 SGHDN, CDR2 FVKESK. This CDR3 is built from 14 residues. The CDR3 DNA follows: TGTGCCAGCAGTTTCGGACCGTATAATTCACCCCTCCACTTT. Protein product: CASSFGPYNSPLHF.

The chain links TRBV6-2 or TRBV6-3 to TRBJ1-2; the D is unclear. CDR3 length equals 14 residues. The germline gives CDR1 MNHEY, CDR2 SVGEGT. The V and J ends lost 5 bases and 4 bases respectively, with 14 bases between them. In DNA form, the CDR3 reads TGTGCCAGCAGTGAAGTGGGCAGACCCTATGGCTACACCTTC. As protein: CASSEVGRPYGYTF.

In the case of this clonotype: A much larger clone differs from this one at a single base, so this may be a read error. The genes are TRBV7-9 and TRBJ2-5; no reliable D call. V was trimmed by 7 bases and J by 5 bases, leaving 20 bases between them. Germline V lookup: CDR1 SEHNR, CDR2 FQNEAQ (reference sequence). The length of the CDR3 is 15 residues. In DNA, the CDR3 is TGTGCCAGCACCCCCCGGTGCCTAACCAGGGAGACCCAGTACTTC. It is translated as CASTPRCLTRETQYF.

The rearrangement links TRBV6-1 to TRBJ2-6; D not certain. The germline V gene encodes CDR1 MNHNS and CDR2 SASEGT. V was cut by 9 bases and J by 1 base, with 10 bases left in between. The CDR3 runs 14 residues. The CDR3: CASSVLSGANVLTF. In DNA form, the CDR3 reads TGTGCCAGTTCCGTACTATCTGGGGCCAACGTCCTGACTTTC.

On this clonotype: A far larger clone is only one base removed, so a read error is likely. The genes are TRBV6-5 and TRBJ1-1; D is unclear. This CDR3 region has 13 residues. Germline V CDR1 and CDR2: MNHEY, SVGAGI. The V end was cut by 6 bases, the J end by 11 bases, with 19 bases between. CDR3 residues: CASSPTRAFVAFF. CDR3 bases: TGTGCCAGCAGCCCTACACGGGCGTTTGTGGCTTTCTTT.

Regarding this clonotype: A far larger clone lies a single base away; this is likely a read error. V is TRBV6-4 and J is TRBJ2-3; 9 bases are shared with TRBD2. CDR1 MRHNA and CDR2 SNTAGT come from the germline V gene. There are 15 residues in the CDR3. The V segment lost 5 bases and the J segment 5 bases; nucleotides outside the gene matches: 8. This CDR3 is CASSPLSGSIDTQYF. In DNA, the CDR3 is TGTGCCAGCAGTCCCCTTAGCGGGAGTATAGATACGCAGTATTTT.

V usage is TRBV20-1 and J usage is TRBJ1-1; TRBD1 aligns across 7 bases. Germline CDR1 reads DFQATT; CDR2 reads SNEGSKA (reference sequence). The CDR3 runs 16 residues. Losses at the gene ends were 5 bases for V and 5 bases for J; bases not matched to a gene: 17. CDR3 in DNA: TGCAGTGCTCCCCCTGTGGGAGGGACAGTTTGGACTGAAGCTTTCTTT. Amino acids: CSAPPVGGTVWTEAFF.

This clonotype is medium-sized (0.01 to 0.1%) in the sample. CDR3 loop: CASRRSGTSGYNEQFF. The CDR3 region has the DNA TGTGCCAGTAGACGCTCCGGGACTAGCGGTTACAATGAGCAGTTCTTC. This chain uses TRBV19 with TRBJ2-1; 11 nucleotides match TRBD2. This CDR3 spans 16 amino acids. The germline CDR1 and CDR2 sequences are LNHDA and SQIVND (reference sequence). The V and J ends lost 6 bases and 4 bases, in that order; junction bases with no gene match: 8.

This sequence joins TRBV7-6 and TRBJ2-5; TRBD2 agrees at 10 bases. V shed 6 bases and J 5 bases; nucleotides not matched to a gene: 9. The CDR3 spans 15 residues. Germline-derived CDR1 and CDR2 are SGHVS and FNYEAQ. The CDR3 spells CASSLTSGICETQYF. CDR3 coding DNA: TGTGCCAGCAGTTTAACTAGCGGGATTTGTGAGACCCAGTACTTC.

This clonotype occurred many times. This chain links TRBV7-9 with TRBJ1-1, with a possible D match to TRBD1 (6 bases). V was shortened by 3 bases and J by 5 bases, with 22 bases between the two germline ends. The CDR3 contains 17 residues. Looked up from germline, CDR1 is SEHNR and CDR2 is FQNEAQ (reference sequence). CDR3 in DNA: TGTGCCAGCAGCTTGGCCGGGAAGCGGGGAGGGGGGACTGAAGCTTTCTTT. This translates into CASSLAGKRGGGTEAFF.

Regarding this clonotype: At one of its ends the junction is not consistent with the germline gene, which may arise from a read error. The chain has TRBV6-6 and TRBJ2-6; D is possibly TRBD2 (6 bases). Per the germline V gene, CDR1 is MNHNY and CDR2 is SVGAGI (reference sequence). The CDR3 is made up of 15 amino acids. The CDR3 protein is CASGEVGTGSNVLTF. In DNA form, the CDR3 reads TGTGCCAGCGGTGAGGTAGGGACTGGGTCCAACGTCCTGACTTTC.

Regarding this clonotype: This CDR3 is missing its conserved last phenylalanine or tryptophan, likely due to a read error. No DNA is shown, since the ends of the CDR3 on it are uncertain; the CDR3 is the one TCRdb lists. The V gene is TRBV6-2 or TRBV6-3, the J gene TRBJ2-1; the DNA was not used to check the table's D call, TRBD1. The length of the CDR3 is 10 amino acids, counting both ends. Germline CDR1 is MNHEY and CDR2 is SVGEGT. Here the CDR3 reads CASSPGGGFY.